The 21 T cell receptor beta chains reported below all come from one sample, sequenced in a study of CD8 T cells in Susac syndrome. An input of about 0.5 to 1 ug of RNA was subjected to reverse transcription using random hexamers. TCRdb reprocessed the immunoSEQ multiplex PCR reads via MiXCR and lists one record per CDR3 protein. Among 84,000 or so distinct CDR3 sequences, approximately 93% were seen once, and the ten largest hold around 0.94%. Sequencing input: CD8+ T cells from PBMCs. All receptors come from a human donor with Susac syndrome.

The rearrangement uses TRBV10-3 and TRBJ1-2; D is ambiguous. With 0 bases removed from V and 1 base from J, the gap between germline ends came to 6 bases. Germline assignment: CDR1 ENHRY and CDR2 SYGVKD. CDR3 length: 14 amino acids. The CDR3 coding sequence is TGTGCCATCAGTGAGTCAACGGTTAACTATGGCTACACCTTC. It encodes CAISESTVNYGYTF.

DNA of the CDR3: TGTGCCAGCAGTGAGAAGCTGCAGGATACGCAGTATTTT. The encoded protein is CASSEKLQDTQYF. The chain has TRBV2 and TRBJ2-3; D not resolved. The CDR3 extends over 13 amino acids. The V end was cut by 3 bases, the J end by 6 bases, with 10 bases between. Germline CDR1 SNHLY, CDR2 FYNNEI.

The chain has TRBV5-1 and TRBJ2-5; TRBD1 aligns across 7 bases. The CDR3 is made up of 14 amino acids. CDR1 is SGHRS and CDR2 is YFSETQ in the germline V gene. With 0 bases clipped from V and 9 bases from J, the junction kept 8 bases outside the gene matches. The CDR3 coding sequence is TGCGCCAGCAGCTTGGCCACAGCGACAGGGTCCCAGTACTTC. It is translated as CASSLATATGSQYF.

This chain joins TRBV7-2 and TRBJ2-1; 8 nucleotides line up with TRBD2. Germline CDR1 is SGHTA and CDR2 is FQGNSA. The CDR3 loop spans 14 amino acids. V shed 3 bases and J 8 bases; nucleotides not matched to a gene: 6. The CDR3 loop reads CASSFPGGSDEQFF. The CDR3 DNA reads TGTGCCAGCAGCTTCCCGGGGGGGTCCGATGAGCAGTTCTTC.

The chain combines TRBV30 with TRBJ2-7, with 11 bases identical to TRBD1. This CDR3 is 16 amino acids long. The germline gives CDR1 GTSNPN, CDR2 SVGIG (reference sequence). The V segment lost 5 bases and the J segment 4 bases; nucleotides outside the gene matches: 13. For the CDR3, the DNA is TGTGCCTGGGATTCCGGGACAGGGGGGATTCCGTACGAGCAGTACTTC. Its protein is CAWDSGTGGIPYEQYF. The complete variable domain, with remaining parts taken from reference TRBV30 and TRBJ2-7, reads SQTIHQWPATLVQPVGSPLSLECTVEGTSNPNLYWYRQAAGRGLQLLFYSVGIGQISSEVPQNLSASRPQDRQFILSSKKLLLSDSGFYLCAWDSGTGGIPYEQYFGPGTRLTVT.

About this clonotype: It may be a read error: a sequence one base away is much more abundant. The chain links TRBV5-6 to TRBJ1-4; no firm D call. From germline, CDR1 is SGHDT and CDR2 YYEEEE. The V gene lost 0 bases and the J gene lost 0 bases, with 9 bases spanning the gap. The CDR3 has 16 amino acids. The CDR3 region is CASSLDWSTTNEKLFF. Here the CDR3 DNA reads TGTGCCAGCAGCTTGGATTGGAGCACAACTAATGAAAAACTGTTTTTT.

The genes are TRBV24-1 and TRBJ2-1, with TRBD2 matching over 7 bases. V lost 8 bases and J lost 5; bases outside the gene matches: 11. CDR3 length: 15 residues. The germline V gene encodes CDR1 KGHDR and CDR2 SFDVKD. CDR3 loop: CATTSGTQLNNEQFF. The CDR3 nucleotides are TGTGCCACCACGAGCGGGACCCAATTAAACAATGAGCAGTTCTTC.

This chain joins TRBV3-1 and TRBJ2-7; 7 nucleotides match TRBD2. The V gene end was trimmed by 0 bases and the J gene end by 7 bases; junction bases not matched to a gene: 9. Germline-derived CDR1 and CDR2 are LGHDT and YNNKEL (reference sequence). The CDR3 spans 15 residues. As DNA, the CDR3 is TGTGCCAGCAGCCAAGATCGAGCGGGATTGTATGAGCAGTACTTC. Protein sequence: CASSQDRAGLYEQYF.

This chain joins TRBV19 and TRBJ2-7; weak D call: TRBD1 (6 bases). This CDR3 region has 14 residues. The germline V and J ends were trimmed by 7 bases and 2 bases, with 15 bases remaining between them. In germline, CDR1 is LNHDA, CDR2 SQIVND (reference sequence). CDR3 in amino acids: CASTPGRGPYEQYF. The CDR3 nucleotides read TGTGCCAGTACCCCGGGCAGGGGACCCTACGAGCAGTACTTC.

This clonotype appeared once. The chain links TRBV4-2 to TRBJ2-3; D might be TRBD1 (5 bases). Germline V gives CDR1 LGHNA, CDR2 YNFKEQ. The CDR3 consists of 16 residues. V lost 0 bases to trimming and J lost 0 bases, with 10 bases between them. The DNA of the CDR3 is TGTGCCAGCAGCCAAGATATAGACAGCAGCACAGATACGCAGTATTTT. Translating gives CASSQDIDSSTDTQYF.

The gene calls are TRBV6-1 and TRBJ1-6; D possibly corresponds to TRBD1 (5 bases). CDR1 and CDR2 (germline): MNHNS, SASEGT. V was trimmed by 6 bases and J by 9 bases, leaving 21 bases between them. The CDR3 runs to 16 residues. The CDR3 DNA reads as TGTGCCAGCAGCCCAGGGCCCTTCACGTGGGGTTCACCCCTCCACTTT. This encodes CASSPGPFTWGSPLHF.

This clonotype showed up just once. The chain uses TRBV20-1 and TRBJ2-5; 8 bases match TRBD1. In germline, CDR1 is DFQATT, CDR2 SNEGSKA (reference sequence). There are 14 residues in the CDR3. V gave up 0 bases and J gave up 3 bases; unmatched junction bases: 3. The DNA for the CDR3 is TGCAGTGCTAGAGAATCGGACAGGGAAGAGACCCAGTACTTC. Translation gives CSARESDREETQYF.

This sequence joins TRBV7-9 and TRBJ1-1; 8 bases agree with TRBD1. Per germline, CDR1 SEHNR and CDR2 FQNEAQ (reference sequence). The trim removed 1 base at V and 3 bases at J, leaving 7 bases unmatched. This CDR3 is built from 16 residues. This CDR3 is CASSLGSRGLDTEAFF. CDR3 coding DNA: TGTGCCAGCAGCTTAGGGAGCAGGGGGCTCGACACTGAAGCTTTCTTT. The full variable domain, rest sourced from reference TRBV7-9 and TRBJ1-1, is DTGVSQNPRHKITKRGQNVTFRCDPISEHNRLYWYRQTLGQGPEFLTYFQNEAQLEKSRLLSDRFSAERPKGSFSTLEIQRTEQGDSAMYLCASSLGSRGLDTEAFFGQGTRLTVV.

The chain recombines TRBV12-3 or TRBV12-4 with TRBJ2-7; D is ambiguous. Trimming cost V 5 bases and J 4 bases, with 12 bases left between them. The CDR3 contains 13 residues. CDR3 nucleotides: TGTGCCAGCAGTGGCTCCTTCGGGTACGAGCAGTACTTC. Protein sequence: CASSGSFGYEQYF.

This chain uses TRBV9 with TRBJ1-6; TRBD1 might be the D (5 bases). The CDR3 has 15 residues. The germline V gene encodes CDR1 SGDLS and CDR2 YYNGEE. V was clipped by 4 bases and J by 5 bases, with 13 bases between them. The CDR3 DNA sequence: TGTGCCAGCAGCCCGCGAGGGACTGATAATTCACCCCTCCACTTT. Translation gives CASSPRGTDNSPLHF.

This chain links TRBV9 with TRBJ2-7, with 10 bases fitting TRBD1. Losses at the gene ends were 5 bases for V and 4 bases for J; bases not matched to a gene: 3. Per the germline V gene, CDR1 is SGDLS and CDR2 is YYNGEE. This CDR3 is built from 13 residues. The CDR3 bases are TGTGCCAGCAGGGGACAGGGGAGATACGAGCAGTACTTC. This codes for CASRGQGRYEQYF. Together with reference TRBV9 and TRBJ2-7, the CDR3 gives the full variable domain: DSGVTQTPKHLITATGQRVTLRCSPRSGDLSVYWYQQSLDQGLQFLIQYYNGEERAKGNILERFSAQQFPDLHSELNLSSLELGDSALYFCASRGQGRYEQYFGPGTRLTVT.

The V call is TRBV14, the J call TRBJ2-7; 7 nucleotides line up with TRBD2. The CDR3 covers 16 residues. The ends lost 1 base at V and 3 bases at J; junction bases unmatched: 9. Germline V gene sequence: CDR1 SGHDN, CDR2 FVKESK. CDR3 sequence: CASSQGRGFGYYEQYF. Written as DNA, the CDR3 is TGTGCCAGCAGCCAAGGGCGGGGGTTTGGTTACTACGAGCAGTACTTC.

This clonotype was seen only once. The rearrangement links TRBV5-6 to TRBJ2-2, with TRBD1 matching over 9 bases. The CDR3 length is 15 residues. V lost 3 bases, J lost 11 bases, and 11 bases stayed unmatched. The germline V gene has CDR1 SGHDT and CDR2 YYEEEE. CDR3 bases: TGTGCCAGCAGCTCCCCTGACCGGACAGGGGAAGAGCTGTTTTTT. This encodes CASSSPDRTGEELFF.

The genes are TRBV29-1 and TRBJ2-2, with 11 bases that match TRBD2. CDR3 length equals 16 residues. The V segment lost 4 bases and the J segment 7 bases; nucleotides outside the gene matches: 11. Germline V lookup: CDR1 SQVTM, CDR2 ANQGSEA. Written as DNA, the CDR3 is TGCAGCGTTGGACTTCTAGCGGGAGGAGGTGGCGGGGAGCTGTTTTTT. The encoded protein is CSVGLLAGGGGGELFF.

This chain uses TRBV4-3 with TRBJ2-5; 14 bases match TRBD2. Unmatched junction bases numbered 10, after V lost 1 base and J lost 3 bases. This CDR3 has 19 amino acids. The germline CDR1 and CDR2 sequences are LGHNA and YSLEER. CDR3 region: CASSQAATSGRAVEETQYF. CDR3 sequence (DNA): TGCGCCAGCAGCCAAGCGGCGACTAGCGGGAGGGCCGTAGAAGAGACCCAGTACTTC.

This clonotype was seen only a few times. The genes are TRBV5-4 and TRBJ2-1; no definite D call. CDR3 length equals 14 residues. Germline V lookup: CDR1 SGHNT, CDR2 YYREEE (reference sequence). V was cut by 2 bases and J by 6 bases, with 12 bases left in between. The CDR3 DNA reads TGTGCCAGCAGCTTCGAATTCGTGGCCAATGAGCAGTTCTTC. It codes for CASSFEFVANEQFF.